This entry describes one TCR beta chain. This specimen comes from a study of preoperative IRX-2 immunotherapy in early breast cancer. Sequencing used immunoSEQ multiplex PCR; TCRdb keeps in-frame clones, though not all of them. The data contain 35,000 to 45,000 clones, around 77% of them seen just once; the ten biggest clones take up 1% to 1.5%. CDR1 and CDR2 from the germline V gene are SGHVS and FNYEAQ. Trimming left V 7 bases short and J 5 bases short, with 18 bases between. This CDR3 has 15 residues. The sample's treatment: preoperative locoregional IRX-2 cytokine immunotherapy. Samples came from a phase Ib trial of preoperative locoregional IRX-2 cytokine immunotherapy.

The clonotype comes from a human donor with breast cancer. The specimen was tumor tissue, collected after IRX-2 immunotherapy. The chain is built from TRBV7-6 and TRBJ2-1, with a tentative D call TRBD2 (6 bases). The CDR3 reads CASTLEGLANNEQFF. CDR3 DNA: TGTGCCAGCACCTTGGAAGGCCTAGCGAACAATGAGCAGTTCTTC.